Detailed here is one TCR beta chain. The repertoire was sequenced with immunoSEQ multiplex PCR; TCRdb's copy has only in-frame clones and lacks some. Of approximately 530,000 clones detected, roughly 89% appear once; the ten largest clones hold about 8.2%. This CDR3 region has 13 residues. The V gene lost 3 bases and the J gene lost 5 bases, with 5 bases spanning the gap. Looked up from germline, CDR1 is LNHDA and CDR2 is SQIVND (reference sequence). The data stem from a study of blood T cell repertoires in COVID-19. The chain uses TRBV19 and TRBJ1-6, with D hard to call. The source is a woman in her forties or fifties with COVID-19, enrolled during active disease. Sequenced: peripheral blood. CDR3 coding DNA: TGTGCCAGTAGTATTGCAGATAATTCACCCCTCCACTTT. As protein: CASSIADNSPLHF.